Listed here are 15 T cell receptor beta chains from one sample, sequenced in a study of T cells in tuberculosis. Regarding time point: new active TB diagnosis, blood taken before or within 7 days of starting treatment. Produced via immunoSEQ multiplex PCR; TCRdb's table is partial and in-frame only. The table has 30,000 to 35,000 clones, around nine tenths seen once. The sequenced sample was PBMCs, obtained at tuberculosis diagnosis. The origin of the receptors is an adult with tuberculosis.

V usage is TRBV4-2 and J usage is TRBJ1-2; D perhaps matches TRBD1 (6 bases). This CDR3 comprises 18 residues. Deletions cut 0 bases from V and 2 bases from J, with 19 bases between. Germline V lookup: CDR1 LGHNA, CDR2 YNFKEQ. The CDR3 loop reads CASSQDRGHRLRNYGYTF. The CDR3 DNA reads TGTGCCAGCAGCCAAGATAGGGGACATCGACTCAGAAACTATGGCTACACCTTC.

The gene calls are TRBV27 and TRBJ2-7; D unresolved. CDR3 length: 18 residues. Per the germline V gene, CDR1 is MNHEY and CDR2 is SMNVEV (reference sequence). V was shortened by 3 bases and J by 1 base, with 22 bases between the two germline ends. CDR3 DNA sequence: TGTGCCAGCAGTTTGGTCTACGAGGCTACAAAAGAGTCCTACGAGCAGTACTTC. Protein product: CASSLVYEATKESYEQYF.

The CDR3 DNA reads TGTGCCAGCAGCCCAGGGGGCTCTGGGGCCAACGTCCTGACTTTC. This translates into CASSPGGSGANVLTF. The chain uses TRBV4-2 and TRBJ2-6; TRBD1 matches 7 bases. Losses at the gene ends were 4 bases for V and 0 bases for J; bases not matched to a gene: 0. Germline CDR1 reads LGHNA; CDR2 reads YNFKEQ. The length of the CDR3 is 15 residues.

The CDR3 nucleotides read TGTGCCAGCAGCTTCCTAGCGGGGGGAGGGGAGACCCAGTACTTC. As protein: CASSFLAGGGETQYF. The V and J genes are TRBV7-2 and TRBJ2-5, with 11 bases fitting TRBD2. With 3 bases clipped from V and 5 bases from J, the junction kept 5 bases outside the gene matches. The CDR3 is 15 amino acids. Germline values: CDR1 SGHTA, CDR2 FQGNSA.

The CDR3 spells CASSVLGGGSTEAFF. In nucleotides, the CDR3 is TGTGCCAGCAGCGTCCTAGGGGGTGGTAGCACTGAAGCTTTCTTT. V gene TRBV9 combines with J gene TRBJ1-1, with D tentatively TRBD1 (6 bases). V lost 2 bases and J 4 bases, leaving 15 bases between the germline ends. Germline V gene data show CDR1 as SGDLS and CDR2 as YYNGEE. The CDR3 consists of 15 residues.

The rearrangement links TRBV6-1 to TRBJ2-2; tentatively, D is TRBD2 (7 bases). This CDR3 region has 15 residues. CDR1 MNHNS and CDR2 SASEGT come from the germline V gene. V lost 3 bases and J 6 bases, leaving 14 bases between the germline ends. The CDR3 bases are TGTGCCAGCAGTGAGTCGGGGGGCGCGTCCGGGGAGCTGTTTTTT. This gives the protein CASSESGGASGELFF.

The chain recombines TRBV10-3 with TRBJ1-2; the match to TRBD1 covers 8 bases. Germline V lookup: CDR1 ENHRY, CDR2 SYGVKD. V was clipped by 4 bases and J by 4 bases; unmatched bases: 5. This CDR3 has 14 residues. The CDR3 DNA sequence: TGTGCCATCAGTGTCGGACAGGGAGGCTATGGCTACACCTTC. Translation: CAISVGQGGYGYTF.

The V gene is TRBV28, the J gene TRBJ1-2, with D unresolved. V lost 4 bases, J lost 4 bases, and 19 bases lay in between. In germline, CDR1 is MDHEN, CDR2 SYDVKM. This CDR3 is built from 16 residues. The CDR3 DNA reads TGTGCCAGCAGTTCACCCCTCTCCGGGGAAAGCTATGGCTACACCTTC. This encodes CASSSPLSGESYGYTF.

The chain is built from TRBV18 and TRBJ2-7, with 10 positions matching TRBD2. Germline trimming cut 0 bases from V and 4 bases from J; bases unmatched to any gene: 12. The CDR3 extends over 18 amino acids. Per germline, CDR1 KGHSH and CDR2 LQKENI. The CDR3 sequence is CASSPPWLAGVLWYEQYF. CDR3 DNA sequence: TGTGCCAGCTCACCACCGTGGCTAGCGGGGGTTTTGTGGTACGAGCAGTACTTC.

The rearrangement joins TRBV27 to TRBJ2-3; 9 nucleotides agree with TRBD2. This CDR3 spans 16 amino acids. CDR1 and CDR2 from the germline V gene are MNHEY and SMNVEV (reference sequence). Trimming took 2 bases from V and 5 from J; bases not matched to a gene: 8. The CDR3 DNA follows: TGTGCCAGCAGTTTAGCGCATGCGGGGGGGCAAGATACGCAGTATTTT. As protein: CASSLAHAGGQDTQYF.

V and J are TRBV13 and TRBJ2-3, with 8 bases aligning to TRBD1. V shed 5 bases and J 4 bases; nucleotides not matched to a gene: 17. The length of the CDR3 is 18 residues. Germline V CDR1 and CDR2: PRHDT, FYEKMQ (reference sequence). This chain's CDR3 is CASSPLPQGADSPDTQYF. The CDR3 coding sequence is TGTGCCAGCAGCCCCTTACCCCAGGGGGCGGATAGCCCAGATACGCAGTATTTT.

This clone showed up just a few times. The chain has TRBV2 and TRBJ2-3; TRBD2 matches 7 bases. Unmatched junction bases numbered 5, after V lost 0 bases and J lost 5 bases. CDR1 and CDR2 from the germline V gene are SNHLY and FYNNEI. The CDR3 covers 15 residues. CDR3 in DNA: TGTGCCAGCAGTGAAGCGGGGGGGGTGGGAGATACGCAGTATTTT. Translated: CASSEAGGVGDTQYF.

The chain has TRBV10-3 and TRBJ1-2; TRBD1 agrees at 7 bases. Unmatched junction bases numbered 6, after V lost 7 bases and J lost 4 bases. Germline CDR1 ENHRY, CDR2 SYGVKD. CDR3 length: 13 amino acids. In DNA form, the CDR3 reads TGTGCCATCACGGGACAGCCCTCCTATGGCTACACCTTC. This translates into CAITGQPSYGYTF.

This chain joins TRBV19 and TRBJ1-5; TRBD1 aligns across 8 bases. CDR1 and CDR2 (germline): LNHDA, SQIVND (reference sequence). The CDR3 totals 17 residues. With V trimmed by 8 bases and J by 0 bases, 12 bases remained unmatched. The CDR3 sequence is CASLSGTGTYSNQPQHF. Here the CDR3 DNA reads TGTGCCAGTCTCTCCGGGACAGGCACTTATAGCAATCAGCCCCAGCATTTT.

The chain has TRBV29-1 and TRBJ2-1; 11 nucleotides align to TRBD2. CDR1 and CDR2 from the germline V gene are SQVTM and ANQGSEA. V was clipped by 7 bases and J by 7 bases; unmatched bases: 21. The CDR3 spans 18 residues. CDR3 amino acids: CSAALSSGGNYKENEQFF. In DNA form, the CDR3 reads TGCAGCGCCGCGTTGTCTAGCGGGGGGAACTACAAGGAGAATGAGCAGTTCTTC.